A single sample gave rise to the 18 T cell receptor beta chains below, sequenced in a study of radiotherapy plus CTLA-4 blockade in lung cancer. TCRdb's copy holds only in-frame clones and misses some; the assay was immunoSEQ multiplex PCR. The table includes more than 90,000 clones, about four fifths detected once. The sequenced sample was peripheral blood, obtained from a patient treated with radiotherapy plus ipilimumab. All receptors come from a human donor with non-small cell lung cancer that progressed on radiotherapy plus ipilimumab. Some clones in this sample may be carry-over from other donors' samples.

The CDR3 nucleotides read TGTGCCAGCAGTTACGAGGGGAATGAGCAGTTCTTC. Its protein is CASSYEGNEQFF. This rearrangement joins TRBV6-5 to TRBJ2-1; possibly TRBD1 or TRBD2 for D (5 bases each). This CDR3 spans 12 amino acids. From germline, CDR1 is MNHEY and CDR2 SVGAGI. Deletions cut 2 bases from V and 7 bases from J, with 6 bases between.

This chain uses TRBV4-3 with TRBJ1-2; maybe TRBD1 (6 bases). Between the trimmed V and J ends, which lost 4 bases and 2 bases, there was a span of 20 bases. CDR1 is LGHNA, CDR2 YSLEER, per germline. The CDR3 runs 17 residues. CDR3 sequence reads: CASSREPLGARNYGYTF. CDR3 sequence (DNA): TGCGCCAGCAGCCGTGAACCCCTGGGGGCAAGGAACTATGGCTACACCTTC.

The CDR3 protein is CASSPPTGGLGETQYF. Written as DNA, the CDR3 is TGTGCCAGCAGCCCCCCGACGGGGGGCCTTGGAGAGACCCAGTACTTC. The V and J genes are TRBV9 and TRBJ2-5; TRBD2 might be the D (7 bases). The CDR3 runs 16 residues. From germline, CDR1 is SGDLS and CDR2 YYNGEE. The V end was cut by 4 bases, the J end by 4 bases, with 20 bases between.

The V call is TRBV19, the J call TRBJ2-5; D gene unclear. Germline V gene lookup returns CDR1 LNHDA and CDR2 SQIVND (reference sequence). V gave up 5 bases and J gave up 5 bases, with 9 bases separating them. CDR3 length: 12 amino acids. CDR3 DNA sequence: TGTGCCAGTAGTCCGCACACGGAGACCCAGTACTTC. Translation gives CASSPHTETQYF.

This sequence joins TRBV19 and TRBJ1-1; D call uncertain. V lost 3 bases to trimming and J lost 1 base, with 6 bases between them. This CDR3 comprises 13 residues. Germline V gives CDR1 LNHDA, CDR2 SQIVND (reference sequence). CDR3 coding DNA: TGTGCCAGTAGTATCGGGAGGAACACTGAAGCTTTCTTT. Protein product: CASSIGRNTEAFF.

The rearrangement uses TRBV5-1 and TRBJ2-7; possible D gene TRBD1, 6 bases. There are 15 residues in the CDR3. Germline CDR1 reads SGHRS; CDR2 reads YFSETQ. Trimming stripped 3 bases from V and 1 base from J, with 14 bases between. CDR3 loop: CASSSQGSLSYEQYF. The CDR3 DNA follows: TGCGCCAGCAGCTCACAGGGATCTCTATCCTACGAGCAGTACTTC.

The V and J genes are TRBV4-3 and TRBJ1-5, with D perhaps TRBD1 (5 bases). The ends were cut back, 4 bases at V and 4 bases at J, with 20 bases in the middle. Germline V gives CDR1 LGHNA, CDR2 YSLEER. This CDR3 comprises 17 residues. Written as DNA, the CDR3 is TGCGCCAGCAGCCGGACCTATGTAGGGGAATCTAATCAGCCCCAGCATTTT. As protein: CASSRTYVGESNQPQHF.

CDR3 coding DNA: TGTGCCAGCAGCCCCCTTCGGGGTACGCAGTATTTT. Amino acids: CASSPLRGTQYF. V gene TRBV7-3 combines with J gene TRBJ2-3; D possibly corresponds to TRBD2 (5 bases). Germline CDR1 is SGHTA and CDR2 is FQGTGA. The CDR3 is 12 amino acids. V was shortened by 5 bases and J by 8 bases, with 11 bases between the two germline ends.

CDR3 amino acids: CASLRGVTEAFF. The CDR3 nucleotides are TGTGCCAGCCTGAGGGGGGTCACTGAAGCTTTCTTT. The genes are TRBV6-6 and TRBJ1-1; tentative D call: TRBD1 (6 bases). Trimming removed 8 bases from V and 4 bases from J, with 11 bases in between. The germline gives CDR1 MNHNY, CDR2 SVGAGI (reference sequence). The CDR3 loop spans 12 amino acids.

By share, this clone counts as medium-sized. The chain uses TRBV6-4 and TRBJ2-1; 9 bases agree with TRBD1. J was trimmed by 7 bases and V by 0 bases; bases with no gene match: 4. The CDR3 contains 15 residues. Germline lookup yields CDR1 MRHNA and CDR2 SNTAGT. The CDR3 sequence is CASSDSETGGNEQFF. The CDR3 coding sequence is TGTGCCAGCAGTGACTCTGAGACAGGGGGGAATGAGCAGTTCTTC.

The CDR3 DNA reads TGTGCCAGCAATGAGCAGTTCTTC. Its translation is CASNEQFF. V is TRBV7-9 and J is TRBJ2-1; D not resolved. CDR3 length equals 8 residues. Deletions cut 7 bases from V and 8 bases from J, with 0 bases between. From germline, CDR1 is SEHNR and CDR2 FQNEAQ (reference sequence).

As regards this clone: In the same sample, other DNA sequences code for this CDR3. The V and J genes are TRBV18 and TRBJ1-1; D is undetermined. The CDR3 loop spans 13 amino acids. The germline V gene has CDR1 KGHSH and CDR2 LQKENI. V was trimmed by 3 bases and J by 1 base, leaving 6 bases between them. The CDR3, as DNA: TGTGCCAGCTCACCCCAAAGGAACACTGAAGCTTTCTTT. It codes for CASSPQRNTEAFF.

This clone was counted between two and nine times. The V call is TRBV6-1, the J call TRBJ1-5; D is uncertain. The V end lost 5 bases, the J end lost 0 bases, and 11 bases lay between the germline ends. In germline, CDR1 is MNHNS, CDR2 SASEGT. This CDR3 contains 15 residues. The CDR3, as DNA: TGTGCCAGCAGTCCCGGGGTTAATAGCAATCAGCCCCAGCATTTT. Translated, it gives CASSPGVNSNQPQHF.

V and J are TRBV4-3 and TRBJ1-3; possible D gene TRBD1, 6 bases. V was clipped by 3 bases and J by 2 bases, with 17 bases between them. The CDR3 spans 17 residues. In germline, CDR1 is LGHNA, CDR2 YSLEER. The CDR3: CASSQGLTGITGNTIYF. The CDR3 DNA reads as TGCGCCAGCAGCCAGGGATTAACAGGGATAACTGGAAACACCATATATTTT.

The table lists this clone with a count of one. The V call is TRBV6-5, the J call TRBJ1-1; D ambiguous. The V gene lost 6 bases and the J gene lost 5 bases, with 13 bases spanning the gap. Per the germline V gene, CDR1 is MNHEY and CDR2 is SVGAGI. This CDR3 spans 13 amino acids. The CDR3 DNA is TGTGCCAGCAGGAAAGAAGGGCGGACTGAAGCTTTCTTT. Protein product: CASRKEGRTEAFF.

This chain joins TRBV2 and TRBJ1-2; TRBD1 agrees at 8 bases. Germline CDR1 reads SNHLY; CDR2 reads FYNNEI. The CDR3 extends over 15 amino acids. Losses at the gene ends were 1 base for V and 6 bases for J; bases not matched to a gene: 7. CDR3 DNA: TGTGCCAGCAGTGAAGAGGTCGGACAGGGTGATGGCTACACCTTC. This encodes CASSEEVGQGDGYTF.

The V call is TRBV7-2, the J call TRBJ2-3; D is unresolved. Germline loops: CDR1 SGHTA, CDR2 FQGNSA. This CDR3 region has 11 residues. Trimming stripped 2 bases from V and 6 bases from J, with 3 bases between. The CDR3 sequence is CASSLFDTQYF. The CDR3 bases are TGTGCCAGCAGCTTATTTGATACGCAGTATTTT.

The chain recombines TRBV4-3 with TRBJ2-7; D is perhaps TRBD1 (5 bases). This CDR3 comprises 14 residues. Trimming cost V 2 bases and J 4 bases, with 12 bases left between them. Germline-derived CDR1 and CDR2 are LGHNA and YSLEER. CDR3 sequence: CASSQNSQGYEQYF. In DNA form, the CDR3 reads TGCGCCAGCAGCCAAAACTCCCAGGGATACGAGCAGTACTTC.